This entry lists 18 T cell receptor beta chains sequenced from one sample in a study of molecular identifiers for immune sequencing clone quantification. TCRdb processed the PCR reads anew with MiXCR; each CDR3 protein has one entry. The sample lists some 41,000 distinct CDR3 sequences, approximately 17% occurring once. Sequenced input: naive CD8+ T cells from blood, with Jurkat cell RNA spiked in. Subset given: FACS-sorted CD8+CD4-CCR7+CD45RA+ naive T cells. All receptors come from a human donor in good health. Some libraries in this study had Jurkat cell RNA spiked in.

This clonotype was seen repeatedly, ten times or more. V gene TRBV20-1 combines with J gene TRBJ2-1; TRBD2 agrees at 12 bases. The CDR3 extends over 15 amino acids. J lost 6 bases, V lost 4 bases, and 7 bases had no gene match. Germline V CDR1 and CDR2: DFQATT, SNEGSKA (reference sequence). The CDR3 spells CSAIRLAGVVNEQFF. The CDR3 nucleotides read TGCAGTGCTATAAGACTAGCGGGAGTCGTCAATGAGCAGTTCTTC.

This clonotype was detected ten times or more. The gene calls are TRBV11-2 and TRBJ2-2, with D unresolved. The CDR3 sequence is 11 residues long. Germline V gene lookup returns CDR1 SGHAT and CDR2 FQNNGV. The V end was cut by 4 bases, the J end by 6 bases, with 3 bases between. The CDR3 protein is CASSSSGELFF. DNA for the CDR3: TGTGCCAGCAGCTCCTCCGGGGAGCTGTTTTTT.

In its sample, this clonotype was seen a few times. This chain joins TRBV7-9 and TRBJ1-6; unclear D gene. The CDR3 totals 15 residues. From germline, CDR1 is SEHNR and CDR2 FQNEAQ (reference sequence). The V end was cut by 0 bases, the J end by 10 bases, with 13 bases between. This chain's CDR3 is CASSLALKGDSPLHF. The CDR3 region has the DNA TGTGCCAGCAGCTTAGCGCTTAAGGGAGACTCACCCCTCCACTTT.

Many counts were recorded for this clonotype. The chain couples TRBV10-3 to TRBJ2-5; TRBD2 matches 14 bases. The CDR3 is 18 amino acids. CDR1 and CDR2 from the germline V gene are ENHRY and SYGVKD. Trimming at V came to 3 bases and at J to 5 bases, leaving 11 bases not matched to a gene. The CDR3 bases are TGTGCCATCAGTGACCCGGGACTAGCGGGAGTTTTTACCGAGACCCAGTACTTC. This translates into CAISDPGLAGVFTETQYF.

This clonotype was observed many times. This chain links TRBV13 with TRBJ2-1; possibly TRBD2 for D (5 bases). Germline V CDR1 and CDR2: PRHDT, FYEKMQ (reference sequence). Trimming stripped 0 bases from V and 8 bases from J, with 11 bases between. The CDR3 runs to 14 residues. CDR3: CASSLGTTLHEQFF. CDR3 in DNA: TGTGCCAGCAGCTTAGGGACTACCCTCCATGAGCAGTTCTTC.

This clonotype ranks as medium-sized. The genes are TRBV27 and TRBJ2-2; 7 positions agree with TRBD2. This CDR3 contains 15 residues. The germline gives CDR1 MNHEY, CDR2 SMNVEV (reference sequence). Losses at the gene ends were 6 bases for V and 5 bases for J; bases not matched to a gene: 9. The CDR3 coding sequence is TGTGCCAGCAGCTACGGGGGGAGTGGGACCGGGGAGCTGTTTTTT. Translated: CASSYGGSGTGELFF.

This clonotype was found many times. The chain is built from TRBV20-1 and TRBJ2-3; 10 positions match TRBD2. With 1 base clipped from V and 3 bases from J, the junction kept 10 bases outside the gene matches. This CDR3 is built from 17 residues. Looked up from germline, CDR1 is DFQATT and CDR2 is SNEGSKA (reference sequence). The chain's CDR3 is CSARGPTSGIGTDTQYF. The CDR3 DNA reads TGCAGTGCTAGAGGCCCCACTAGCGGGATTGGTACAGATACGCAGTATTTT.

This clonotype was detected ten times or more. The chain joins TRBV28 to TRBJ2-2, with D hard to call. The CDR3 is 12 residues long. Trimming took off 3 bases at V and 7 bases at J, with 6 bases between the two ends. Germline assignment: CDR1 MDHEN and CDR2 SYDVKM. CDR3 DNA sequence: TGTGCCAGCAGTTTCCCCGGCGGGGAGCTGTTTTTT. This codes for CASSFPGGELFF.

This clonotype was seen ten or more times. The J gene is TRBJ2-4, the V gene TRBV4-1, with a possible D match to TRBD1 (6 bases). The V end lost 0 bases, the J end lost 8 bases, and 14 bases lay between the germline ends. This CDR3 spans 15 amino acids. Germline V gene sequence: CDR1 MGHRA, CDR2 YSYEKL. The CDR3 region is CASSQEPRGGDIQYF. The DNA for the CDR3 is TGCGCCAGCAGCCAAGAACCCAGGGGCGGCGACATTCAGTACTTC.

This clonotype came up many times. The rearrangement uses TRBV6-5 and TRBJ1-6; no reliable D call. From germline, CDR1 is MNHEY and CDR2 SVGAGI. Trimming shortened V by 10 bases and J by 10 bases, and 20 bases separated the two germline ends. The CDR3 spans 14 residues. The chain's CDR3 is CATSPQGANSPLHF. CDR3 bases: TGTGCCACCAGCCCTCAAGGCGCAAACTCACCCCTCCACTTT.

This clonotype was found many times. This chain connects TRBV7-9 to TRBJ2-7; perhaps D is TRBD1 or TRBD2 (6 bases each). Germline CDR1 and CDR2: SEHNR and FQNEAQ (reference sequence). The CDR3 covers 16 residues. Trimming shortened V by 3 bases and J by 1 base, and 16 bases separated the two germline ends. CDR3 amino acids: CASSFLGGFFSYEQYF. The CDR3 DNA reads as TGTGCCAGCAGCTTCTTGGGGGGCTTCTTTTCCTACGAGCAGTACTTC.

Comments on this clonotype: This could be a read error, since a much larger clone is one nucleotide away. The J gene is TRBJ1-4, the V gene TRBV18; D unclear. Germline values: CDR1 KGHSH, CDR2 LQKENI. V dropped 5 bases and J dropped 9 bases, with 16 bases sitting between them. The length of the CDR3 is 14 residues. The CDR3 coding sequence is TGTGCCAGCTCAACCACCGGGAGTGGCAAAAAACTGTTTTTT. Protein sequence: CASSTTGSGKKLFF.

This clonotype was seen just once. One end of the junction does not line up with germline, which may come from a read error. The chain is built from TRBV5-6 and TRBJ2-7; D is perhaps TRBD1 (5 bases). The germline V gene encodes CDR1 SGHDT and CDR2 YYEEEE. The CDR3 contains 13 residues. The CDR3 loop reads CASSWGSPNDQYF. CDR3 nucleotide sequence: TGTGCCAGCAGCTGGGGCAGTCCCAACGACCAGTACTTC.

In regard to this clonotype: It may be a read error: a sequence one base away is much more abundant. The rearrangement uses TRBV20-1 and TRBJ1-2; the D gene is possibly TRBD1 (5 bases). Trimming left V 7 bases short and J 7 bases short, with 16 bases between. The CDR3 totals 12 residues. The germline CDR1 and CDR2 sequences are DFQATT and SNEGSKA (reference sequence). CDR3 residues: CSGTGPQGGYTF. In DNA, the CDR3 is TGCAGTGGCACCGGGCCCCAGGGTGGCTACACCTTC.

At least ten counts were recorded for this clonotype. The chain joins TRBV12-3 or TRBV12-4 to TRBJ2-5; 9 nucleotides line up with TRBD1. Trimming took 4 bases from V and 2 from J; bases not matched to a gene: 11. The CDR3 runs 17 residues. The CDR3 sequence is CASSSYPGTGRQETQYF. As DNA, the CDR3 is TGTGCCAGCAGTTCTTATCCCGGGACAGGGAGGCAAGAGACCCAGTACTTC.

Comment on this clonotype: A single base separates this from a much larger clone, so it may be a read error. The V and J genes are TRBV6-2 or TRBV6-3 and TRBJ1-5, with D hard to call. CDR3 length: 15 amino acids. Looked up from germline, CDR1 is MNHEY and CDR2 is SVGEGT. CDR3 loop: CASTDWMYSNQPQRF. The CDR3 DNA is TGTGCCAGCACCGACTGGATGTATAGCAATCAGCCCCAGCGTTTT.

This clonotype was seen a handful of times. The gene calls are TRBV29-1 and TRBJ2-2; no clear D. V lost 3 bases to trimming and J lost 3 bases, with 5 bases between them. CDR1 is SQVTM and CDR2 is ANQGSEA in the germline V gene. The CDR3 runs to 12 residues. The CDR3: CSVDGYTGELFF. For the CDR3, the DNA is TGCAGCGTTGACGGTTACACCGGGGAGCTGTTTTTT.

At least ten counts were recorded for this clonotype. The chain combines TRBV13 with TRBJ1-2; the match to TRBD1 covers 10 bases. With 3 bases clipped from V and 4 bases from J, the junction kept 5 bases outside the gene matches. Germline CDR1 reads PRHDT; CDR2 reads FYEKMQ (reference sequence). The CDR3 has 15 amino acids. As DNA, the CDR3 is TGTGCCAGCAGCTTTGACAGGGGGCTGATCTATGGCTACACCTTC. Translated: CASSFDRGLIYGYTF.